The TCR beta chain under discussion was sequenced for a study of T cells in Graves' hyperthyroidism and ophthalmopathy. Amplified TCR beta CDR3 regions derived from RNA transcripts. TCR CDR3 regions were first amplified by RT-PCR with HTBI primers. Each CDR3 protein is one row after TCRdb ran MiXCR on the multiplex PCR reads. The sample contains 250,000 to 400,000 distinct CDR3 sequences, 12% to 15% of which appear only once. Per germline, CDR1 LGHDT and CDR2 YNNKEL (reference sequence). This CDR3 has 16 residues. V was pared by 2 bases and J by 6 bases, with 9 bases of the junction left unmatched. The gene calls are TRBV3-1 and TRBJ2-1, with 8 positions matching TRBD1. This clonotype was obtained from a woman aged 35 to 49 with Graves' ophthalmopathy. Material for sequencing was blood. CDR3 coding DNA: TGTGCCAGCAGCCAACGGGGACAGGCTCGGGGCAATGAGCAGTTCTTC. It codes for CASSQRGQARGNEQFF.